A single sample is the source of the 4 T cell receptor beta chains below, sequenced in a study of radiotherapy plus CTLA-4 blockade in lung cancer. Sequencing used immunoSEQ multiplex PCR; TCRdb keeps in-frame clones, though not all of them. Of tens of thousands of clones in the sample, roughly 80% were seen once. The sequencing here drew on peripheral blood, taken from a patient treated with radiotherapy plus ipilimumab. These receptors all stem from a human donor with non-small cell lung cancer who had stable disease on radiotherapy plus ipilimumab.

In regard to this clone: The sample has other DNA sequences that encode this CDR3 too. This chain joins TRBV7-9 and TRBJ1-1; D is ambiguous. V lost 0 bases, J lost 1 base, and 6 bases lay in between. The CDR3 totals 14 residues. Germline V gene sequence: CDR1 SEHNR, CDR2 FQNEAQ (reference sequence). Here the CDR3 DNA reads TGTGCCAGCAGCTTAGCGCTAGGGAACACTGAAGCTTTCTTT. This sequence encodes CASSLALGNTEAFF.

The chain combines TRBV6-1 with TRBJ2-4; 10 positions match TRBD1. V dropped 2 bases and J dropped 1; count of bases not matched to a gene: 2. The CDR3 length is 16 residues. Germline V lookup: CDR1 MNHNS, CDR2 SASEGT. CDR3 coding DNA: TGTGCCAGCAGTGAACGACAGGGGGCGGCCAAAAACATTCAGTACTTC. Its protein product is CASSERQGAAKNIQYF.

V usage is TRBV27 and J usage is TRBJ2-7; D gene uncertain. This CDR3 has 11 residues. With 5 bases removed from V and 2 bases from J, the gap between germline ends came to 4 bases. Germline loops: CDR1 MNHEY, CDR2 SMNVEV (reference sequence). CDR3 nucleotides: TGTGCCAGCAGTACTCCCTACGAGCAGTACTTC. It translates to CASSTPYEQYF.

The J gene is TRBJ1-2, the V gene TRBV4-1; possible D gene TRBD1, 5 bases. The CDR3 has 14 amino acids. Germline loops: CDR1 MGHRA, CDR2 YSYEKL. Trimming cost V 0 bases and J 2 bases, with 7 bases left between them. The CDR3 nucleotides are TGCGCCAGCAGCCAAGAGGGGGTAAACTATGGCTACACCTTC. The encoded protein is CASSQEGVNYGYTF.